This T cell receptor (beta chain) stems from a study of T cells in Graves' hyperthyroidism and ophthalmopathy. Study findings and constraints: Ophthalmopathy was model-predicted a median roughly 6.2 months pre-onset. The authors' 13 V-J model separated ophthalmopathy from stable hyperthyroidism.

RNA transcripts served as the template for amplifying TCR beta CDR3 regions. First-round RT-PCR of the TCR CDR3 relied on the HTBI primer set. TCRdb re-called the multiplex PCR reads with MiXCR, one entry per CDR3 protein. This sample has 450,000 to 700,000 distinct CDR3 sequences, with about 43% found just once. As concerns this clonotype: Its antigen remains unknown.

The CDR3 consists of 15 residues. V lost 3 bases and J lost 5, with 16 bases in between. Looked up from germline, CDR1 is ENHRY and CDR2 is SYGVKD. Clinicians diagnosed patients from clinical symptoms, serum thyroxine and TRAb, thyroid ultrasound and orbital computed tomography. The sample was peripheral blood or thyroid tissue (not recorded which). The chain links TRBV10-3 to TRBJ2-5, with D possibly being TRBD1 or TRBD2 (6 bases each). The sequence derives from an adult woman with Graves' disease, either hyperthyroidism or ophthalmopathy (not recorded which). CDR3: CAISDSRGAGETQYF. The CDR3 DNA follows: TGTGCCATCAGTGATTCTAGGGGGGCTGGGGAGACCCAGTACTTC.